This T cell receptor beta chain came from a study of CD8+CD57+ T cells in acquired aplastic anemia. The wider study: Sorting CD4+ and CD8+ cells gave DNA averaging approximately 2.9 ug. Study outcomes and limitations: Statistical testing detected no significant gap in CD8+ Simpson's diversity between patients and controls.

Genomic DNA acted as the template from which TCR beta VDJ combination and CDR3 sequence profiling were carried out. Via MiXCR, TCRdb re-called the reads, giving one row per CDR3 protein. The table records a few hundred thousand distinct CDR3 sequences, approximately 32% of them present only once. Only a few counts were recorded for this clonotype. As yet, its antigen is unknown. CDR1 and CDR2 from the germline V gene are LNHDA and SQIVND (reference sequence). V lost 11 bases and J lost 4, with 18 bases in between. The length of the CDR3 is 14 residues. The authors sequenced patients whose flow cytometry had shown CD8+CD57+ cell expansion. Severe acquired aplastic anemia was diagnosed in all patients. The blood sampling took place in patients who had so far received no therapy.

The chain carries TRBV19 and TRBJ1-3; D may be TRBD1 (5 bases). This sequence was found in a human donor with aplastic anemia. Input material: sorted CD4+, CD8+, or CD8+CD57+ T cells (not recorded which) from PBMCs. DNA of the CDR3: TGTGCCTGGAGTCTCCGGGGGTCCGGAAACACCATATATTTT. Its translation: CAWSLRGSGNTIYF.